This TCR beta chain was captured by sequencing in a study of blood T cell repertoires in COVID-19. The V end lost 4 bases, the J end lost 1 base, and 12 bases lay between the germline ends. CDR3 length: 15 residues. In germline, CDR1 is SGHRS, CDR2 YFSETQ. Study processing details: Quantification of nucleated cells was approximated via reference gene primer amplification. The protocol was immunoSEQ multiplex PCR, while the TCRdb copy is restricted to in-frame clones and leaves out a portion. V and J calls and clone size come straight from that table; D and trimming were deduced from the DNA. The sample holds tens of thousands of clones; around 93% are singletons and the top ten take about 2.5%.

The chain joins TRBV5-1 to TRBJ2-1; D is perhaps TRBD2 (5 bases). This receptor was identified in a human donor with active COVID-19. The donor label of this sample is uncertain. The sample taken for sequencing was peripheral blood. CDR3 region: CASSQSGESYNEQFF. For the CDR3, the DNA is TGCGCCAGCAGCCAGTCCGGGGAATCCTACAATGAGCAGTTCTTC.